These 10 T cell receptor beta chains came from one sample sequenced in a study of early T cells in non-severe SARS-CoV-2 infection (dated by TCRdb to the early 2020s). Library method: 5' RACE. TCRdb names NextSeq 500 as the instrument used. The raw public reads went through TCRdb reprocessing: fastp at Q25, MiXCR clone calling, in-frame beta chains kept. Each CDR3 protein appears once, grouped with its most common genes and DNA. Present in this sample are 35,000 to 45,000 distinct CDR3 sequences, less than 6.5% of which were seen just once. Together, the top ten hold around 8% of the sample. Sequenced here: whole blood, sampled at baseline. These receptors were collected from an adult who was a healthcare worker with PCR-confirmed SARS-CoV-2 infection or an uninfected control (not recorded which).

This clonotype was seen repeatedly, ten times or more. The CDR3 coding sequence is TGTGCCAGCACTCAAGGGGCAGGGGCCGGGTACGAGCAGTACTTC. This translates into CASTQGAGAGYEQYF. The chain links TRBV7-9 to TRBJ2-7; possible D gene TRBD1, 6 bases. V shed 7 bases and J shed 4 bases, with 20 bases lying between them. CDR1 SEHNR and CDR2 FQNEAQ come from the germline V gene (reference sequence). CDR3 length: 15 amino acids.

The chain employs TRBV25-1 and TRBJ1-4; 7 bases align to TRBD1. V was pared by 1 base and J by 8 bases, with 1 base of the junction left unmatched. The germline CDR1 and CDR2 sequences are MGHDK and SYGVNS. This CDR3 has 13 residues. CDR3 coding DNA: TGTGCCAGCAGTGAATCGACAGGGGAAAAACTGTTTTTT. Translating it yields CASSESTGEKLFF. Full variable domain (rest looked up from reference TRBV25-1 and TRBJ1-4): EADIYQTPRYLVIGTGKKITLECSQTMGHDKMYWYQQDPGMELHLIHYSYGVNSTEKGDLSSESTVSRIRTEHFPLTLESARPSHTSQYLCASSESTGEKLFFGSGTQLSVL.

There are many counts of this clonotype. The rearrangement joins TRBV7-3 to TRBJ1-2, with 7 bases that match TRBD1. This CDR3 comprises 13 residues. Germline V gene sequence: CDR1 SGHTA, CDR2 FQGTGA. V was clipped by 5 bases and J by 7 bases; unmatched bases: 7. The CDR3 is CASSRQGYLGYTF. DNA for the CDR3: TGTGCCAGCAGCAGACAGGGTTATCTTGGCTACACCTTC.

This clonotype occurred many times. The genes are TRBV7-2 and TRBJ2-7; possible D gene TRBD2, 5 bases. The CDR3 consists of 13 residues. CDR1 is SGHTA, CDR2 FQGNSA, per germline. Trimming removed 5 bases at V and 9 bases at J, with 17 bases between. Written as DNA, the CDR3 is TGTGCCAGCAGCGTTAGCGCAGCTAACGTGCAGTACTTC. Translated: CASSVSAANVQYF.

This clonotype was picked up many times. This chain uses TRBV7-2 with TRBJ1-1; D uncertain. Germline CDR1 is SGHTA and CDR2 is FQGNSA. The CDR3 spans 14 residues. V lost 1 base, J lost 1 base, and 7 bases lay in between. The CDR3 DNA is TGTGCCAGCAGCTTAGGGCCGGAGAACACTGAAGCTTTCTTT. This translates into CASSLGPENTEAFF.

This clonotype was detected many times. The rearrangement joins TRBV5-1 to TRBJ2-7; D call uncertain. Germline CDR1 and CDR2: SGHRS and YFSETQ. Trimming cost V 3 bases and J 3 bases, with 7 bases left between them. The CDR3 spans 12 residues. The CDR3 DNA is TGCGCCAGCAGCTCCCCGAGCTACGAGCAGTACTTC. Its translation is CASSSPSYEQYF.

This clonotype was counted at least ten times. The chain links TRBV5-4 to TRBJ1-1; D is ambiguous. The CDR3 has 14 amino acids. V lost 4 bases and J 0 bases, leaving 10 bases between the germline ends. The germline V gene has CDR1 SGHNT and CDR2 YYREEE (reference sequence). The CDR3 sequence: CASSARLMNTEAFF. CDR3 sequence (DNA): TGTGCCAGCAGCGCACGACTGATGAACACTGAAGCTTTCTTT.

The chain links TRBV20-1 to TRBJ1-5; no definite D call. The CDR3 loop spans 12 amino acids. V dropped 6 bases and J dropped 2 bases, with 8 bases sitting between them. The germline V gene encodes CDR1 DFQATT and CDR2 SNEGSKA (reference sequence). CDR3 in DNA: TGCAGTGCAACGTGGGGCAATCAGCCCCAGCATTTT. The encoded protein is CSATWGNQPQHF.

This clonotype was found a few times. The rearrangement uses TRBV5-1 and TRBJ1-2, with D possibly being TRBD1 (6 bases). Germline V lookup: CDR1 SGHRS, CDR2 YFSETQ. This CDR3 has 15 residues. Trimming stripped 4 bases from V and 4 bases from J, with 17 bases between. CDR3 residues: CASSPLPDSTYGYTF. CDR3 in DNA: TGCGCCAGCAGCCCGCTCCCGGACAGTACCTATGGCTACACCTTC.

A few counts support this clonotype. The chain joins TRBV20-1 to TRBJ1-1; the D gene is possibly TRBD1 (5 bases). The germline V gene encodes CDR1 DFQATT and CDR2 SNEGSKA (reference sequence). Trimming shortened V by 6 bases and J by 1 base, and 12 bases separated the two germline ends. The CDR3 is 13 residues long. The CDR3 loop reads CSAPGHTNTEAFF. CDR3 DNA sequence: TGCAGTGCACCCGGACATACGAACACTGAAGCTTTCTTT.